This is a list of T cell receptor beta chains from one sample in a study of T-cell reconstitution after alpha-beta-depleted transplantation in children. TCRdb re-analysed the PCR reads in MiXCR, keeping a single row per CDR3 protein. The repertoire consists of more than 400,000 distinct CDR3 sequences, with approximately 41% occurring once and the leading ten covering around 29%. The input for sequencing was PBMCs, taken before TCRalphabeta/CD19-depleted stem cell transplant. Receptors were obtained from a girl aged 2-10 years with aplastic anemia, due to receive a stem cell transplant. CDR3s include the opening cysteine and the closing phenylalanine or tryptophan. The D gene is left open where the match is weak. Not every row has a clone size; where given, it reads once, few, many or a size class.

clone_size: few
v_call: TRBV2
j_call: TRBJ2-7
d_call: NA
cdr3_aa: CASSDDGGPYEQYF
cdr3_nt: TGTGCCAGCAGTGATGACGGGGGACCCTACGAGCAGTACTTC

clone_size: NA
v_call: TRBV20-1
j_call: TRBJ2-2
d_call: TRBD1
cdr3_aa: CSASGGTGKNGELFF
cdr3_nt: TGCAGTGCTAGTGGCGGGACAGGAAAGAACGGGGAGCTGTTTTTT

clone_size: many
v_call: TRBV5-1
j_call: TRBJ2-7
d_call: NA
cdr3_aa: CASSLPGASYEQYF
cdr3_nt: TGCGCCAGCAGCTTACCAGGGGCTTCCTACGAGCAGTACTTC

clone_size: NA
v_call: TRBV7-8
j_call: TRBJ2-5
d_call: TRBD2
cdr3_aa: CASSWGTSGGETQYF
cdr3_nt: TGTGCCAGCAGTTGGGGGACTAGCGGTGGGGAGACCCAGTACTTC

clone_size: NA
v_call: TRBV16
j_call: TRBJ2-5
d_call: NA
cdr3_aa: CASSPQRWGKAETQYF
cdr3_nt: TGTGCCAGCAGCCCCCAGCGATGGGGGAAGGCAGAGACCCAGTACTTC

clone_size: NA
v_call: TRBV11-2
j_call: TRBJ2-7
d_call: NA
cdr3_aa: CASSPSVGPYEQYF
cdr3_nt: TGTGCCAGCAGCCCCTCTGTGGGCCCCTACGAGCAGTACTTC

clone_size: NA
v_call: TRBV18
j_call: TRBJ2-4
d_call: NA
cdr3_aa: CASSPNAQLTKNIQYF
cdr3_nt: TGTGCCAGCTCACCGAACGCGCAATTAACCAAAAACATTCAGTACTTC

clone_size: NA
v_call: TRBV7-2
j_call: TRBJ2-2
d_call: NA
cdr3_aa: CASSADSHLVRAGELFF
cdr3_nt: TGTGCCAGCAGCGCCGACTCCCATTTGGTGAGAGCCGGGGAGCTGTTTTTT

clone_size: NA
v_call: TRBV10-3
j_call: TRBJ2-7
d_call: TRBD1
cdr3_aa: CAINPGQGSYEQYF
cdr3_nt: TGTGCCATCAACCCCGGACAGGGTTCCTACGAGCAGTACTTC

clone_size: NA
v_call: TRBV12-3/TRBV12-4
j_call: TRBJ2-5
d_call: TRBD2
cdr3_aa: CASSPKAGTSGIFRETQYF
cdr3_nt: TGTGCCAGCTCCCCTAAGGCGGGGACTAGCGGGATTTTCAGAGAGACCCAGTACTTC

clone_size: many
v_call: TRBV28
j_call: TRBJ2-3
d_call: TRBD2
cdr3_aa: CASTGGGTDTQYF
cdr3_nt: TGTGCCAGCACGGGGGGGGGCACAGATACGCAGTATTTT

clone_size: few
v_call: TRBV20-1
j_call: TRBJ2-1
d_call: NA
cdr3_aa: CSATRNNEQFF
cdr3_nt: TGCAGTGCTACTAGAAACAATGAGCAGTTCTTC

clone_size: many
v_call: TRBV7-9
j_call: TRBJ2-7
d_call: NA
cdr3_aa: CASSLETGRYEQYF
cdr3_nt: TGTGCCAGCAGCTTAGAGACAGGGAGGTACGAGCAGTACTTC

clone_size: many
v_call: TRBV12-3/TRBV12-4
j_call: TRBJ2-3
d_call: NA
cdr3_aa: CASSLGGVHGTDTQYF
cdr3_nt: TGTGCCAGCAGTTTAGGGGGGGTCCACGGCACAGATACGCAGTATTTT

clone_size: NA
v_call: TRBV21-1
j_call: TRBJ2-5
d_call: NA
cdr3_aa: CASSNRKEVQETQYF
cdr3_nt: TGTGCCAGCAGCAATCGTAAGGAAGTCCAAGAGACCCAGTACTTC

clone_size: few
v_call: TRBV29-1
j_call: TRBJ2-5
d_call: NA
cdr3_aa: CSVRGWGGETQYF
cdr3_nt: TGCAGCGTTAGAGGGTGGGGTGGGGAGACCCAGTACTTC

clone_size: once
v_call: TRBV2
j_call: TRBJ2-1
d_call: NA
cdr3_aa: CAGSGRGNEQFF
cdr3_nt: TGTGCCGGGTCAGGTCGGGGCAATGAGCAGTTCTTC

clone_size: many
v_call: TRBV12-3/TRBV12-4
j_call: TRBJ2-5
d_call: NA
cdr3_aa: CASRQLGFGVAETQYF
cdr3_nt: TGTGCCAGCAGGCAACTAGGTTTCGGTGTCGCGGAGACCCAGTACTTC

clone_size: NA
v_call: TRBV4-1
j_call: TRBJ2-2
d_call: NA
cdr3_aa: CASSQDRTEWYTGELFF
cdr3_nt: TGCGCCAGCAGCCAAGATCGGACGGAGTGGTACACCGGGGAGCTGTTTTTT

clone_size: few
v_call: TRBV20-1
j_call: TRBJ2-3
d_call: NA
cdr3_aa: CSESSTLDTQYF
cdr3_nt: TGCAGTGAGTCTAGTACCCTGGATACGCAGTATTTT

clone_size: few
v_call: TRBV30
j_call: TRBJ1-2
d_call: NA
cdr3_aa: CAWSPGPTYGYTF
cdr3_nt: TGTGCCTGGAGCCCCGGACCCACCTATGGCTACACCTTC

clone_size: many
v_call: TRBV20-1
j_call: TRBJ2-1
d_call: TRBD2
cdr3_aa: CSAREAGGLAGVPEQFF
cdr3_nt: TGCAGTGCTAGAGAGGCGGGGGGACTAGCGGGAGTTCCCGAGCAGTTCTTC

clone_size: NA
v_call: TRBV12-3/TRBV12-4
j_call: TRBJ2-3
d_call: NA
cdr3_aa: CASGLEGGDTQYF
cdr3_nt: TGTGCCAGCGGCTTAGAGGGTGGAGATACGCAGTATTTT

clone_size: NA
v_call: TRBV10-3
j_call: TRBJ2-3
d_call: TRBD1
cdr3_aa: CAIRHTGGSTDTQYF
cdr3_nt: TGTGCCATCAGGCATACAGGGGGGAGCACAGATACGCAGTATTTT

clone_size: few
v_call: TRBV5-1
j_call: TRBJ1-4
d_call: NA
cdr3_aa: CASSLAVSNEKLFF
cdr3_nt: TGCGCCAGCAGCTTGGCCGTCTCTAATGAAAAACTGTTTTTT

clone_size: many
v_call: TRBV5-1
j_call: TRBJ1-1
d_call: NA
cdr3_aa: CASSVQGNTEAFF
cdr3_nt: TGCGCCAGCAGCGTCCAAGGGAACACTGAAGCTTTCTTT

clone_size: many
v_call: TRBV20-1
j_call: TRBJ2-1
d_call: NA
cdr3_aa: CSASWGTTYNEQFF
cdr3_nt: TGCAGTGCTAGCTGGGGAACAACCTACAATGAGCAGTTCTTC

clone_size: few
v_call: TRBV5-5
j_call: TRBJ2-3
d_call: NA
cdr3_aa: CASSLQGKVDTQYF
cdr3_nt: TGTGCCAGCAGCTTGCAGGGTAAAGTAGATACGCAGTATTTT

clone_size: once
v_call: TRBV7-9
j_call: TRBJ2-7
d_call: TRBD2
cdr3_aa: CASSSTGTSVNYEQYF
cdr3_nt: TGTGCCAGCAGCAGCACCGGGACTAGCGTAAACTACGAGCAGTACTTC

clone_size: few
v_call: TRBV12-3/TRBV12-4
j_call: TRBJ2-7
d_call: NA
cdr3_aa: CASSFVRLHDEQYF
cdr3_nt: TGTGCCAGCAGTTTCGTACGTTTGCACGACGAGCAGTACTTC

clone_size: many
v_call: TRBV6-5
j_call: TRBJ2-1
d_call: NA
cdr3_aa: CASNRGESSYNEQFF
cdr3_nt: TGTGCCAGCAACCGCGGGGAGAGCTCCTACAATGAGCAGTTCTTC

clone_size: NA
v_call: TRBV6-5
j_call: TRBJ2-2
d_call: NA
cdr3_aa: CASRSLLAVSNTGELFF
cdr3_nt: TGTGCCAGCAGGTCACTCCTCGCAGTCTCGAACACCGGGGAGCTGTTTTTT

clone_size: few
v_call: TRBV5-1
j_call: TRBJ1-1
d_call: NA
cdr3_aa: CASSPMGSYTEAFF
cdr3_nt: TGCGCCAGCAGCCCCATGGGCAGTTACACTGAAGCTTTCTTT

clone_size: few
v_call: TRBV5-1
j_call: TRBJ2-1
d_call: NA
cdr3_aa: CASSFQVGANNEQFF
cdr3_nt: TGCGCCAGCAGCTTTCAGGTGGGGGCTAACAATGAGCAGTTCTTC

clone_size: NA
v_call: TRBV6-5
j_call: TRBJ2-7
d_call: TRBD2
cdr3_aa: CASSYSNSGRGYEQYF
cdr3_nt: TGTGCCAGCAGTTACTCGAATAGCGGGAGGGGCTACGAGCAGTACTTC

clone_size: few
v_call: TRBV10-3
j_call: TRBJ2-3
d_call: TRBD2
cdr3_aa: CAISLSGRTDTQYF
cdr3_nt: TGTGCCATCAGCCTCAGCGGGAGGACAGATACGCAGTATTTT

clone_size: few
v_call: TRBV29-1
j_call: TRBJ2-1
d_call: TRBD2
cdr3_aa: CSVREGGYQFF
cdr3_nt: TGCAGCGTTCGAGAGGGAGGGTATCAGTTCTTC

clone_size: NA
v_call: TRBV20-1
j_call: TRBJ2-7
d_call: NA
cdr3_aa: CSARDAAGNDLGQYF
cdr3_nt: TGCAGTGCTAGAGATGCGGCAGGCAATGACCTCGGGCAGTACTTC

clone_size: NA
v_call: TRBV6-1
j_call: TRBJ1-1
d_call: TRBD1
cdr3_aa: CASRPLGTGKNTEAFF
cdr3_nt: TGTGCCAGCAGACCCCTGGGGACAGGGAAGAACACTGAAGCTTTCTTT

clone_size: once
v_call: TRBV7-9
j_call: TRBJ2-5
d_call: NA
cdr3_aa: CASSSPRGTVHQETQYF
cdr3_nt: TGTGCCAGCAGCTCCCCGCGGGGAACAGTTCATCAAGAGACCCAGTACTTC

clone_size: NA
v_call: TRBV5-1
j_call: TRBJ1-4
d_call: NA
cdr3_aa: CASSLPGTNEKLFF
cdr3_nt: TGCGCCAGCAGCTTACCGGGAACTAATGAAAAACTGTTTTTT

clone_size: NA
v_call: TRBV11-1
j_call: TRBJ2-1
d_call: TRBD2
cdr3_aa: CASSRGLAGASSYNEQFF
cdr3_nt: TGTGCCAGCAGCCGGGGACTAGCGGGGGCTAGCTCCTACAATGAGCAGTTCTTC

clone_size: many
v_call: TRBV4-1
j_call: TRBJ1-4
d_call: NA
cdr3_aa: CASSGQPYNEKLFF
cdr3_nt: TGCGCCAGTTCTGGCCAACCCTATAATGAAAAACTGTTTTTT

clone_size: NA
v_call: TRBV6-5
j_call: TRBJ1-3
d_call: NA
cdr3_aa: CASSSLRGADTIYF
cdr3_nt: TGTGCCAGCAGTTCCTTACGTGGCGCAGACACCATATATTTT

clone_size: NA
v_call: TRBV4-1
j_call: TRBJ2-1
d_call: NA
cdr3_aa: CASSQDPTFEQFF
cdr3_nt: TGCGCCAGCAGCCAAGATCCGACATTTGAGCAGTTCTTC

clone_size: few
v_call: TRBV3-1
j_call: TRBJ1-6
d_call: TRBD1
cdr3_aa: CASSPGTVKNSPLHF
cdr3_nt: TGTGCCAGCAGCCCAGGGACAGTTAAGAATTCACCCCTCCACTTT

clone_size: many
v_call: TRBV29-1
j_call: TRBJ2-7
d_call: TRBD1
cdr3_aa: CSVGTGADEQYF
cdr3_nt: TGCAGCGTTGGGACAGGGGCCGACGAGCAGTACTTC

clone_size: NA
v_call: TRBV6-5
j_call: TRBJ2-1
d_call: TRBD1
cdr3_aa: CASSYSGQGGEQFF
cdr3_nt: TGTGCCAGCAGTTACTCAGGACAGGGTGGTGAGCAGTTCTTC

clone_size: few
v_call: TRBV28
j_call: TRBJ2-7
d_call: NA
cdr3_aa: CASSIHRVSDYEQYF
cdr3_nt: TGTGCCAGCAGTATCCACAGGGTTTCAGATTACGAGCAGTACTTC

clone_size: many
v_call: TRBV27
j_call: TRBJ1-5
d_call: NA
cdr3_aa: CASSQQGSNQPQHF
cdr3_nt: TGTGCCAGCAGCCAACAGGGAAGCAATCAGCCCCAGCATTTT

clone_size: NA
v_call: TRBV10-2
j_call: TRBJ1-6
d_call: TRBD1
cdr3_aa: CASRDRVNSPLHF
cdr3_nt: TGCGCCAGCAGGGACAGGGTGAATTCACCCCTCCACTTT

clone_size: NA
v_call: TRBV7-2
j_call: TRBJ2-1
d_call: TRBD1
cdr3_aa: CASSLAYLGTVSSSDYNEQFF
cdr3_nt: TGTGCCAGCAGCTTAGCTTATCTCGGGACAGTCTCCTCCTCGGACTACAATGAGCAGTTCTTC

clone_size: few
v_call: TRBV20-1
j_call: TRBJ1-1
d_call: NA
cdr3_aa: CSARSPMNTEAFF
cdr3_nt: TGCAGTGCTAGATCCCCGATGAACACTGAAGCTTTCTTT

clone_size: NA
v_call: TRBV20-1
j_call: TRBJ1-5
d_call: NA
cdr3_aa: CGAGVLNQPQHF
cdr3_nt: TGCGGGGCCGGGGTCCTAAATCAGCCCCAGCATTTT

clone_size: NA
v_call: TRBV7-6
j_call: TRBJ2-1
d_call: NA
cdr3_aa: CASSPTVPGSYNEQFF
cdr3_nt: TGTGCCAGCAGCCCGACAGTTCCCGGGTCCTACAATGAGCAGTTCTTC

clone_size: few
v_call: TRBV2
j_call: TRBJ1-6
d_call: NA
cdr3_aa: CASRGDGRNSPLHF
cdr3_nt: TGTGCCAGCAGGGGGGACGGGAGAAATTCACCCCTCCACTTT

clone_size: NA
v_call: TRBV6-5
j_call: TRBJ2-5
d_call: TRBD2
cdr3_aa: CASIKSGEETQYF
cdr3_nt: TGTGCCAGCATTAAAAGCGGGGAAGAGACCCAGTACTTC

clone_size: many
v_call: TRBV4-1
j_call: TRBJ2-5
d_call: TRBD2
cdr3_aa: CASSLGGTSGSLWTQYF
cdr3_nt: TGCGCCAGCAGCCTAGGGGGGACTAGCGGGAGCTTGTGGACCCAGTACTTC

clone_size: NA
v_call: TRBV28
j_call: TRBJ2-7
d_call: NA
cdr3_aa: CASSWVGYNYEQYF
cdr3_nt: TGTGCCAGCAGTTGGGTAGGATATAACTACGAGCAGTACTTC

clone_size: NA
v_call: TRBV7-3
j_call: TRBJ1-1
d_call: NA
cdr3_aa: CASSLLGGTFSEAFF
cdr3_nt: TGTGCCAGCAGCCTATTAGGGGGAACTTTCTCTGAAGCTTTCTTT